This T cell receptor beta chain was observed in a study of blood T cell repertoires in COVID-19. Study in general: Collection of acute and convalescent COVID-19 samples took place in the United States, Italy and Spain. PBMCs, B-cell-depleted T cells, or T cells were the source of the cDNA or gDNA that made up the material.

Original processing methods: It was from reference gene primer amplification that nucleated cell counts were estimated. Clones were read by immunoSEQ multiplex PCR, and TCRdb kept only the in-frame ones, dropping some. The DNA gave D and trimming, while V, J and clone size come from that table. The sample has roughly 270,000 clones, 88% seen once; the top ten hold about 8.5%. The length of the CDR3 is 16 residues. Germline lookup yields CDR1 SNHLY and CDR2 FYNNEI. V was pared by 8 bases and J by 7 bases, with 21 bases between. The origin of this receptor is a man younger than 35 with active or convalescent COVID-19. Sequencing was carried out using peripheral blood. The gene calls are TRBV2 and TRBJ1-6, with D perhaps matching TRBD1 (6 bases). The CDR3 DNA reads TGTGCCAGCCATATTCTACAGGGAACGGGCAATTCACCCCTCCACTTT. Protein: CASHILQGTGNSPLHF.